Here is one TCR beta chain with its context. Its antigen is not identified. This record belongs to a study of T-cell reconstitution after alpha-beta-depleted transplantation in children. General study points: Where some patients showed high TCRbeta diversity at day 60, it came from recipient T cells and thymic progenitors that had survived.

Researchers prepared the TCRbeta library using unique molecular identifiers, the study reports. Via MiXCR, TCRdb re-called the PCR reads, giving one row per CDR3 protein. Of about 290,000 distinct CDR3 sequences listed, around 10% are singletons. CDR1 is KGHDR, CDR2 SFDVKD, per germline. CDR3 length: 15 amino acids. Trimming pared 3 bases from V and 0 bases from J, leaving 8 bases between. The input for sequencing was PBMCs, taken before TCRalphabeta/CD19-depleted stem cell transplant. The rearrangement joins TRBV24-1 to TRBJ1-3; tentative D call: TRBD1 (6 bases). This TCR was sampled from a boy under two years old with acute myeloid leukemia, due to receive a stem cell transplant. CDR3 in amino acids: CATSDQDSSGNTIYF. In DNA form, the CDR3 reads TGTGCCACCAGTGATCAGGACAGCTCTGGAAACACCATATATTTT.